The 10 T cell receptor beta chains in this list originate from one sample, sequenced in a study of blood T cell repertoires in COVID-19. Profiling relied on immunoSEQ multiplex PCR, and the TCRdb table lists in-frame clones only, not all of them. The sample includes about 220,000 clones, about 90% of them seen just once. Material for sequencing was peripheral blood. The source is a woman aged 30 to 39 who had recovered from COVID-19.

This chain joins TRBV9 and TRBJ1-1; 7 nucleotides align to TRBD1. With 1 base clipped from V and 5 bases from J, the junction kept 5 bases outside the gene matches. Germline values: CDR1 SGDLS, CDR2 YYNGEE. The CDR3 sequence is 14 residues long. The CDR3 coding sequence is TGTGCCAGCAGCGTACAGGGGGGCTTGACTGAAGCTTTCTTT. Its protein is CASSVQGGLTEAFF. The entire variable domain, with the rest obtained from reference TRBV9 and TRBJ1-1, is as follows: DSGVTQTPKHLITATGQRVTLRCSPRSGDLSVYWYQQSLDQGLQFLIQYYNGEERAKGNILERFSAQQFPDLHSELNLSSLELGDSALYFCASSVQGGLTEAFFGQGTRLTVV.

The V and J genes are TRBV12-3 or TRBV12-4 and TRBJ1-1; D is possibly TRBD1 (6 bases). With 6 bases removed from V and 1 base from J, the gap between germline ends came to 9 bases. The CDR3 consists of 13 residues. The CDR3 here is CASSAQGNTEAFF. The CDR3 DNA follows: TGTGCCAGCAGCGCACAGGGGAACACTGAAGCTTTCTTT.

Written as DNA, the CDR3 is TGTGCCAGCAGCCCTATAGCGGGTTATGAAGAGACCCAGTACTTC. Translating gives CASSPIAGYEETQYF. This chain joins TRBV4-2 and TRBJ2-5, with 7 bases aligning to TRBD2. The CDR3 totals 15 residues. J was trimmed by 3 bases and V by 4 bases; bases with no gene match: 8. CDR1 and CDR2 (germline): LGHNA, YNFKEQ.

In this sample, this clone turned up once. This rearrangement joins TRBV7-2 to TRBJ2-5; TRBD1 might be the D (6 bases). Germline V gives CDR1 SGHTA, CDR2 FQGNSA. Trimming removed 1 base at V and 1 base at J, with 10 bases between. The CDR3 contains 15 residues. This chain's CDR3 is CASSLVTGFQETQYF. CDR3 nucleotides: TGTGCCAGCAGCTTAGTTACAGGGTTCCAAGAGACCCAGTACTTC.

The chain carries TRBV19 and TRBJ1-1; TRBD1 might be the D (5 bases). Germline CDR1 LNHDA, CDR2 SQIVND (reference sequence). Trimming shortened V by 5 bases and J by 3 bases, and 16 bases separated the two germline ends. CDR3 size: 15 residues. CDR3 region: CASSFAGTDYTEAFF. In DNA, the CDR3 is TGTGCCAGTAGTTTCGCGGGGACGGATTACACTGAAGCTTTCTTT.

This rearrangement joins TRBV18 to TRBJ2-2; 7 bases map to TRBD2. Germline values: CDR1 KGHSH, CDR2 LQKENI. The CDR3 extends over 18 amino acids. Trimming took 4 bases from V and 0 from J; bases not matched to a gene: 11. This CDR3 is CASSQSAGIRTNTGELFF. CDR3 bases: TGTGCCAGCTCACAATCAGCGGGAATACGGACGAACACCGGGGAGCTGTTTTTT.

The chain has TRBV19 and TRBJ1-5; TRBD1 is a possible D gene (6 bases). The length of the CDR3 is 16 residues. V was shortened by 5 bases and J by 4 bases, with 18 bases between the two germline ends. CDR1 LNHDA and CDR2 SQIVND come from the germline V gene (reference sequence). CDR3 nucleotides: TGTGCCAGTAGTTCATACAGGGAAGGATTAAATCAGCCCCAGCATTTT. This encodes CASSSYREGLNQPQHF.

The chain couples TRBV6-6 to TRBJ1-2; D gene unclear. Germline CDR1 and CDR2: MNHNY and SVGAGI (reference sequence). This CDR3 has 14 residues. Trimming took off 3 bases at V and 6 bases at J, with 14 bases between the two ends. CDR3 residues: CASSYGPPPDGYTF. CDR3 sequence (DNA): TGTGCCAGCAGTTATGGCCCCCCCCCTGATGGCTACACCTTC.

This rearrangement joins TRBV29-1 to TRBJ2-7; 7 positions match TRBD1. Germline CDR1 and CDR2: SQVTM and ANQGSEA. This CDR3 contains 12 residues. V gave up 3 bases and J gave up 2 bases; unmatched junction bases: 1. CDR3 amino acids: CSVETGPYEQYF. The CDR3 DNA sequence: TGCAGCGTTGAGACAGGGCCCTACGAGCAGTACTTC.

This sequence joins TRBV11-2 and TRBJ2-5, with D perhaps TRBD2 (5 bases). Trimming removed 0 bases from V and 2 bases from J, with 16 bases in between. The CDR3 has 17 amino acids. Germline CDR1 reads SGHAT; CDR2 reads FQNNGV. The CDR3 DNA reads TGTGCCAGCAGCTTAGATTGGGAACTCCCGGGGCAAGAGACCCAGTACTTC. Translating it yields CASSLDWELPGQETQYF. Variable domain in full (rest from reference TRBV11-2 and TRBJ2-5): EAGVAQSPRYKIIEKRQSVAFWCNPISGHATLYWYQQILGQGPKLLIQFQNNGVVDDSQLPKDRFSAERLKGVDSTLKIQPAKLEDSAVYLCASSLDWELPGQETQYFGPGTRLLVL.